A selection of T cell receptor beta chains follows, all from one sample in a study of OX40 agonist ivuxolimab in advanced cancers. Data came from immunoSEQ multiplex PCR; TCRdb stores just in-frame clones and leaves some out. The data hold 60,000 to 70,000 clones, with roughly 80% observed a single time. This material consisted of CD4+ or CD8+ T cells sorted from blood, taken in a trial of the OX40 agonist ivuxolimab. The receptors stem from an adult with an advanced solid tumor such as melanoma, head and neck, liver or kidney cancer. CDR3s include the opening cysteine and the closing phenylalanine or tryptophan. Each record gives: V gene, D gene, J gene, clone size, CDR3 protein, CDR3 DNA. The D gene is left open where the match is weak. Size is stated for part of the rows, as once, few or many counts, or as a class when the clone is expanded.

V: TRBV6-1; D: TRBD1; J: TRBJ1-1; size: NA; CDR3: CASSGTGGDTEAFF; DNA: TGTGCCAGCAGTGGGACAGGGGGCGACACTGAAGCTTTCTTT
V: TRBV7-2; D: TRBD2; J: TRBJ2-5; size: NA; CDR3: CASSRSSGGKTQYF; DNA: TGTGCCAGCAGCAGAAGTAGCGGGGGGAAGACCCAGTACTTC
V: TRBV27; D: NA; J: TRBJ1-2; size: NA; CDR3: CASSYRGAGHGYTF; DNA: TGTGCCAGCAGTTACCGAGGGGCAGGGCATGGCTACACCTTC
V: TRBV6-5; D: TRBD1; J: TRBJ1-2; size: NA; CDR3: CASSYLSTGAGGYTF; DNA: TGTGCCAGCAGTTACTTATCCACAGGGGCTGGGGGCTACACCTTC
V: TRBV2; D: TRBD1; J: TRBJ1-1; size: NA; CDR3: CASSDGTGGREAFF; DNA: TGTGCCAGCAGTGACGGGACAGGGGGTCGTGAAGCTTTCTTT
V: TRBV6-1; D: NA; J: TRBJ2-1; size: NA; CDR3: CASPAWNNEQFF; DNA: TGTGCCAGCCCGGCTTGGAACAATGAGCAGTTCTTC
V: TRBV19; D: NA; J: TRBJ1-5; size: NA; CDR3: CASSKGGLVGNQPQHF; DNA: TGTGCCAGTAGTAAGGGGGGGTTGGTGGGGAATCAGCCCCAGCATTTT
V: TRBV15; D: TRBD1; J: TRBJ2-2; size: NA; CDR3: CATSRGGQGYTGELFF; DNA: TGTGCCACCAGCAGAGGGGGACAGGGGTACACCGGGGAGCTGTTTTTT
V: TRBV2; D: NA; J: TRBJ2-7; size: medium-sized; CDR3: CASKRALAYEQYF; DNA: TGTGCCAGCAAGCGGGCACTCGCCTACGAGCAGTACTTC
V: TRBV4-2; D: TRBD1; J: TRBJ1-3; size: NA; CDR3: CASSWGQDGNTIYF; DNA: TGTGCCAGCAGCTGGGGACAGGATGGAAACACCATATATTTT
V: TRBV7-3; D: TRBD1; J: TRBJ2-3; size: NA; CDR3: CASSSGQGWDTQYF; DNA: TGTGCCAGCAGCTCAGGACAGGGTTGGGATACGCAGTATTTT
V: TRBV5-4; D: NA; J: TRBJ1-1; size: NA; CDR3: CASSLEVGTEAFF; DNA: TGTGCCAGCAGCTTGGAGGTGGGCACTGAAGCTTTCTTT
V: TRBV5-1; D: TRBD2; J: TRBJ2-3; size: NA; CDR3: CASSPLIAGLQDTQYF; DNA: TGCGCCAGCAGCCCCCTCATAGCGGGTCTCCAGGATACGCAGTATTTT
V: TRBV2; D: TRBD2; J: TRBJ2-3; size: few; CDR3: CASSGTSGGLSTDTQYF; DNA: TGTGCCAGCAGCGGGACTAGCGGGGGGCTGAGCACAGATACGCAGTATTTT
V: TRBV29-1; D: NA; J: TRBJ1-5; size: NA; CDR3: CSVADGLLGNQPQHF; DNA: TGCAGCGTTGCCGACGGTCTACTGGGCAATCAGCCCCAGCATTTT
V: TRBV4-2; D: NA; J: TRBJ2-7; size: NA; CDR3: CASSQDRDQYF; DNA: TGTGCCAGCAGCCAAGATCGGGACCAGTACTTC
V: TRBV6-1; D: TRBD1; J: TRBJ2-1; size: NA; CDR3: CASIRGTDNEQFF; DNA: TGTGCCAGCATCAGGGGGACCGACAATGAGCAGTTCTTC
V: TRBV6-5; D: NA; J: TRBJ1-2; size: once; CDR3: CASTRLGTNYGYTF; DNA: TGTGCCAGCACCCGGTTGGGGACTAACTATGGCTACACCTTC
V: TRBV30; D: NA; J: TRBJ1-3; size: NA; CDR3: CACPGTGNTIYF; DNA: TGTGCCTGTCCGGGGACTGGAAACACCATATATTTT
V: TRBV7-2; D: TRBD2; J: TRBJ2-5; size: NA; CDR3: CASSLRVAGVETQYF; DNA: TGTGCCAGCAGCTTACGTGTAGCGGGGGTGGAGACCCAGTACTTC
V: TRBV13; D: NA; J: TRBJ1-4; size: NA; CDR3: CASSLRTVNEKLFF; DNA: TGTGCCAGCAGCTTACGGACAGTTAATGAAAAACTGTTTTTT